Presented here are 11 T cell receptor beta chains from one specimen sequenced in a study of control samples from healthy donors and cancer patients (dated by TCRdb to 2018 to 2021). The method was the immunoSEQ multiplex PCR assay. TCRdb took this table from immuneACCESS and kept in-frame rearrangements with V and J called. Such tables lack part of the clones; where checked against another copy, unresolved V genes explain under half of the gap, and the rest is unexplained. Across this sample there are about 130,000 clones, with around nine tenths seen only once. 5.5% of the sample lies in the top ten. Sequenced: blood. These receptors came from a man between 18 and 29 years old in good health.

About this clone: Mismatch with germline at one junction end may stem from a read error. The chain has TRBV28 and TRBJ1-3, with D possibly TRBD1 on 5 matching bases. Germline-derived CDR1 and CDR2 are MDHEN and SYDVKM. CDR3 length: 15 amino acids. CDR3 coding DNA: TGTGCGAGCATGGGGTCGGGGGGGGCTGGAAACACCATATATTTT. Translated: CASMGSGGAGNTIYF.

The rearrangement uses TRBV6-5 and TRBJ1-1; D not resolved. The CDR3 is 16 amino acids. Deletions cut 2 bases from V and 1 base from J, with 14 bases between. Germline lookup yields CDR1 MNHEY and CDR2 SVGAGI. In nucleotides, the CDR3 is TGTGCCAGCAGTTACGAGATTAGTCCACCGAACACTGAAGCTTTCTTT. Translation gives CASSYEISPPNTEAFF.

The chain combines TRBV9 with TRBJ2-3, with D possibly being TRBD1 (5 bases). The CDR3 is made up of 17 amino acids. CDR1 is SGDLS, CDR2 YYNGEE, per germline. Trimming left V 3 bases short and J 0 bases short, with 17 bases between. The CDR3 spells CASSASGWAGSTDTQYF. The CDR3, as DNA: TGTGCCAGCAGCGCCTCCGGTTGGGCAGGGAGCACAGATACGCAGTATTTT.

This clone appeared a single time. The chain carries TRBV27 and TRBJ2-7; TRBD2 might be the D (5 bases). V was pared by 6 bases and J by 0 bases, with 15 bases between. Germline lookup yields CDR1 MNHEY and CDR2 SMNVEV (reference sequence). The CDR3 extends over 15 amino acids. The CDR3 sequence: CASSSSGLLSYEQYF. In DNA, the CDR3 is TGTGCCAGCAGCAGCAGCGGCTTACTCTCCTACGAGCAGTACTTC.

The chain links TRBV7-9 to TRBJ2-7; maybe TRBD1 (6 bases). The length of the CDR3 is 14 residues. Trimming took off 2 bases at V and 3 bases at J, with 11 bases between the two ends. From germline, CDR1 is SEHNR and CDR2 FQNEAQ (reference sequence). CDR3 loop: CASSLPGVGYEQYF. CDR3 DNA: TGTGCCAGCAGCTTACCAGGGGTTGGCTACGAGCAGTACTTC.

This chain's CDR3 is CASSYGLAGGSEQFF. Written as DNA, the CDR3 is TGTGCCAGCAGTTACGGGCTAGCGGGGGGCTCCGAGCAGTTCTTC. The rearrangement links TRBV6-6 to TRBJ2-1; 11 bases line up with TRBD2. The V gene end was trimmed by 2 bases and the J gene end by 10 bases; junction bases not matched to a gene: 7. The CDR3 length is 15 residues. Germline loops: CDR1 MNHNY, CDR2 SVGAGI (reference sequence).

The chain couples TRBV19 to TRBJ1-6; possibly TRBD1 for D (6 bases). This CDR3 has 13 residues. The germline CDR1 and CDR2 sequences are LNHDA and SQIVND (reference sequence). V was clipped by 7 bases and J by 10 bases, with 14 bases between them. The CDR3 spells CASNTGSGSPLHF. The CDR3 DNA is TGTGCCAGTAACACAGGGTCTGGGTCACCCCTCCACTTT.

This clone has more than one count but fewer than ten. This chain links TRBV5-4 with TRBJ1-6; unclear D gene. Trimming shortened V by 4 bases and J by 11 bases, and 16 bases separated the two germline ends. Per germline, CDR1 SGHNT and CDR2 YYREEE (reference sequence). The CDR3 length is 14 residues. The CDR3 region is CASSPGQTGAPLHF. The CDR3 region has the DNA TGTGCCAGCAGCCCGGGCCAAACCGGGGCACCCCTCCACTTT.

The rearrangement uses TRBV19 and TRBJ2-3, with D maybe TRBD2 (6 bases). Looked up from germline, CDR1 is LNHDA and CDR2 is SQIVND (reference sequence). Trimming left V 7 bases short and J 0 bases short, with 11 bases between. The CDR3 length is 14 residues. CDR3 region: CASKTGVSTDTQYF. The CDR3 DNA reads TGTGCCAGTAAGACGGGGGTTAGCACAGATACGCAGTATTTT.

This clone was detected a few times. This specimen includes other DNA sequences encoding the same CDR3. The gene calls are TRBV5-1 and TRBJ2-2, with 8 positions matching TRBD2. This CDR3 is built from 15 residues. Germline CDR1 is SGHRS and CDR2 is YFSETQ. Trimming cost V 2 bases and J 6 bases; bases outside gene matches: 6. CDR3 nucleotides: TGCGCCAGCAGCTTCGGTGCCGGGGGGGCCGGGGAGCTGTTTTTT. It encodes CASSFGAGGAGELFF.

The chain carries TRBV30 and TRBJ1-6, with a possible D match to TRBD1 (5 bases). The V end lost 2 bases, the J end lost 7 bases, and 12 bases lay between the germline ends. From germline, CDR1 is GTSNPN and CDR2 SVGIG (reference sequence). The CDR3 runs to 14 residues. CDR3 in amino acids: CAWSSGAANSPLHF. The CDR3 nucleotides read TGTGCCTGGAGTAGCGGGGCAGCCAATTCACCCCTCCACTTT.